Listed below are T cell receptor beta chains from one sample, sequenced in a study of human T cells and chemical hapten exposure. TCRdb ran MiXCR on the RACE reads and lists one entry per CDR3 protein. The sample includes some 180,000 distinct CDR3 sequences, around 20% of them seen just once. The starting material was whole blood, obtained in connection with sensitization to the hapten diphenylcyclopropenone (DPC). These receptors all come from a woman in her forties or fifties with alopecia areata. Some clones in this sample may be carry-over from other donors' samples. Both conserved end residues are trimmed from each CDR3. Fields, in order: clone size, J gene, V gene, CDR3 protein. Where a row states a size, it is once, few, many or the class of an expanded clone; other rows omit it.

clone size: -
J gene: TRBJ2-7
V gene: TRBV29-1
CDR3 protein: SVETASGSPYEQY

clone size: -
J gene: TRBJ1-5
V gene: TRBV20-1
CDR3 protein: SARAGTNNQPQH

clone size: few
J gene: TRBJ1-1
V gene: TRBV6-1
CDR3 protein: ASSAQVKNTEAF

clone size: few
J gene: TRBJ1-1
V gene: TRBV27
CDR3 protein: ASRAGPEAF

clone size: -
J gene: TRBJ1-1
V gene: TRBV18
CDR3 protein: ASSEARTAEAF

clone size: few
J gene: TRBJ2-7
V gene: TRBV2
CDR3 protein: ASSEWVGFDEQY

clone size: many
J gene: TRBJ2-7
V gene: TRBV30
CDR3 protein: AWSAGTGSYEQY

clone size: -
J gene: TRBJ2-1
V gene: TRBV24-1
CDR3 protein: ATSDSTGASYNEQF

clone size: -
J gene: TRBJ2-7
V gene: TRBV12-3/TRBV12-4
CDR3 protein: ASRAGTTMINEQY

clone size: many
J gene: TRBJ2-3
V gene: TRBV10-3
CDR3 protein: AISESASGSGTQY

clone size: -
J gene: TRBJ2-5
V gene: TRBV6-1
CDR3 protein: ASVGVVTQY

clone size: -
J gene: TRBJ2-1
V gene: TRBV11-3
CDR3 protein: ASSSGLAGVGHNEQF

clone size: few
J gene: TRBJ2-3
V gene: TRBV6-5
CDR3 protein: ASRRRTITDTQY

clone size: -
J gene: TRBJ1-1
V gene: TRBV5-1
CDR3 protein: ASSLVVVGATEAF

clone size: few
J gene: TRBJ2-5
V gene: TRBV11-2
CDR3 protein: ASSQPRRPLRETQY

clone size: -
J gene: TRBJ1-3
V gene: TRBV24-1
CDR3 protein: ATSDRPRLSGNTIY

clone size: few
J gene: TRBJ1-5
V gene: TRBV2
CDR3 protein: ASSRGGTYQPQH

clone size: -
J gene: TRBJ1-2
V gene: TRBV28
CDR3 protein: ASSPTANYGYT

clone size: -
J gene: TRBJ2-5
V gene: TRBV5-1
CDR3 protein: ASSGGFGAFGETQY

clone size: -
J gene: TRBJ2-1
V gene: TRBV5-1
CDR3 protein: ASSLSGDNEQF

clone size: -
J gene: TRBJ2-1
V gene: TRBV12-3/TRBV12-4
CDR3 protein: ASSFLAGSSYNEQF

clone size: -
J gene: TRBJ2-5
V gene: TRBV7-7
CDR3 protein: ASSQTGTGVETQY

clone size: few
J gene: TRBJ2-2
V gene: TRBV2
CDR3 protein: ASRVAENTGELF

clone size: -
J gene: TRBJ2-7
V gene: TRBV15
CDR3 protein: ATSRDRLAAYEQY

clone size: -
J gene: TRBJ1-3
V gene: TRBV12-3/TRBV12-4
CDR3 protein: ASSLTGSGNTIY

clone size: -
J gene: TRBJ1-3
V gene: TRBV6-6
CDR3 protein: ASGDTSGNTIY

clone size: -
J gene: TRBJ1-2
V gene: TRBV5-1
CDR3 protein: ASSLETGGFGYT

clone size: -
J gene: TRBJ2-7
V gene: TRBV20-1
CDR3 protein: SVTSGRAYEQY

clone size: few
J gene: TRBJ2-1
V gene: TRBV29-1
CDR3 protein: SVHAGSLGYNEQF

clone size: -
J gene: TRBJ2-2
V gene: TRBV30
CDR3 protein: AWRGLAGEFTGELF

clone size: few
J gene: TRBJ1-2
V gene: TRBV7-2
CDR3 protein: ASRIGAQGNYGYT

clone size: -
J gene: TRBJ2-3
V gene: TRBV12-3/TRBV12-4
CDR3 protein: ASSLGQSAPDTQY

clone size: -
J gene: TRBJ2-1
V gene: TRBV5-6
CDR3 protein: ASSLGGLAGADNEQF

clone size: few
J gene: TRBJ2-2
V gene: TRBV28
CDR3 protein: ASSPGLAGGDTGELF

clone size: -
J gene: TRBJ2-7
V gene: TRBV29-1
CDR3 protein: SIRSGRVYEQY

clone size: few
J gene: TRBJ2-5
V gene: TRBV20-1
CDR3 protein: SVQGLSGETQY

clone size: few
J gene: TRBJ2-7
V gene: TRBV7-2
CDR3 protein: ASSLDAFEQY

clone size: -
J gene: TRBJ2-7
V gene: TRBV5-5
CDR3 protein: ASNREYEQY

clone size: -
J gene: TRBJ1-1
V gene: TRBV6-2/TRBV6-3
CDR3 protein: ASSYVGGGEAF

clone size: -
J gene: TRBJ1-3
V gene: TRBV3-1
CDR3 protein: ASSHRQGPGNTIY

clone size: few
J gene: TRBJ2-5
V gene: TRBV3-1
CDR3 protein: ASSLTPARAQY

clone size: -
J gene: TRBJ1-1
V gene: TRBV10-3
CDR3 protein: AISGAGGNTEAF

clone size: many
J gene: TRBJ2-1
V gene: TRBV3-1
CDR3 protein: ASSQEADGGIYNEQF

clone size: -
J gene: TRBJ2-3
V gene: TRBV5-1
CDR3 protein: ASSPGTSGSFTDTQY

clone size: -
J gene: TRBJ2-2
V gene: TRBV2
CDR3 protein: ASRKVAGAGGELF

clone size: -
J gene: TRBJ2-3
V gene: TRBV5-1
CDR3 protein: ASSLGRGTDTQY

clone size: few
J gene: TRBJ1-6
V gene: TRBV5-4
CDR3 protein: ASSLVENNSPLH

clone size: -
J gene: TRBJ2-1
V gene: TRBV6-1
CDR3 protein: ASSERELVGEQF

clone size: few
J gene: TRBJ2-7
V gene: TRBV29-1
CDR3 protein: SVATSGTVRYEQY

clone size: -
J gene: TRBJ2-3
V gene: TRBV5-6
CDR3 protein: ASSFTGGKDTQY

clone size: -
J gene: TRBJ2-2
V gene: TRBV28
CDR3 protein: ASSSPGLAMSNTGELF

clone size: -
J gene: TRBJ2-7
V gene: TRBV25-1
CDR3 protein: ASRGQGPYEQY

clone size: -
J gene: TRBJ2-7
V gene: TRBV5-1
CDR3 protein: ASSLGRGSPDEQY

clone size: few
J gene: TRBJ2-7
V gene: TRBV11-3
CDR3 protein: ASRITGDSYEQY

clone size: many
J gene: TRBJ2-3
V gene: TRBV5-1
CDR3 protein: ASSWDSVSDTQY